This T cell receptor (beta chain) was obtained from a study of blood T cells in healthy people across ages. Study-wide findings and caveats: It was not possible, with unsorted PBMCs, to conclusively compare naive and antigen-experienced cells.

With 4 bases removed from V and 2 bases from J, the gap between germline ends came to 13 bases. The germline gives CDR1 SEHNR, CDR2 FQNEAQ (reference sequence). This CDR3 comprises 15 residues. Combining a sample-barcoded 5' primer with a J-beta primer mix, a second PCR ran for about 6 to 11 cycles. TCRdb reprocessed the 5' RACE reads with MiXCR, giving one entry per CDR3 protein. The sample includes about 720,000 distinct CDR3 sequences, 20% to 25% of them seen just once. Remarks on this clonotype: Its antigen remains unknown.

The sample taken for sequencing was blood. The chain uses TRBV7-9 and TRBJ2-3; maybe TRBD2 (6 bases). This clonotype was obtained from a man between 65 and 85 years old in good health. Here the CDR3 DNA reads TGTGCCAGCAGCTGGGGGACTCCAAACACAGATACGCAGTATTTT. It codes for CASSWGTPNTDTQYF.